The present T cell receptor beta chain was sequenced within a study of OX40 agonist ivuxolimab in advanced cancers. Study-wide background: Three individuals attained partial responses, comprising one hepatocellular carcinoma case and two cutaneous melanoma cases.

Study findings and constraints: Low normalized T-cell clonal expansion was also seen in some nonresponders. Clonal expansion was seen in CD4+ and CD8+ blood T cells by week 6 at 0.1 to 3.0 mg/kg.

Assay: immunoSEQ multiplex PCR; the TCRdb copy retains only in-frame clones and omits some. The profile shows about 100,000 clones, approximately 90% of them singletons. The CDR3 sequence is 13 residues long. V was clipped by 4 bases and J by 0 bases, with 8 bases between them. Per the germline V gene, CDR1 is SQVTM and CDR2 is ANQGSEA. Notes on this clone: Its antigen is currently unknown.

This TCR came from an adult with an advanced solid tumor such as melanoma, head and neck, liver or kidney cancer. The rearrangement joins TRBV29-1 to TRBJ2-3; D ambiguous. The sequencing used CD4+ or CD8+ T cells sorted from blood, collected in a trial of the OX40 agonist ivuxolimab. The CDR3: CSVASASTDTQYF. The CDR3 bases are TGCAGCGTTGCGTCAGCTAGCACAGATACGCAGTATTTT.